The 29 T cell receptor beta chains below were found in one sample sequenced in a study of T cells expressing NK-cell markers. TCRdb reworked the 5' RACE reads into one entry per CDR3 protein, no DNA. Here the sample table reports roughly 450,000 distinct CDR3 sequences. Sample: blood T cells: a sorted CD56 or NKG2C T cell subset, CD4+ or CD8+ T cells, or bulk PBMC T cells (not recorded which). These receptors all come from a woman in her 50s in good health.

The chain links TRBV3-1 to TRBJ2-3; the TCRdb D gene call, TRBD1, has no DNA to confirm it. The CDR3 runs 16 residues. Looked up from germline, CDR1 is LGHDT and CDR2 is YNNKEL (reference sequence). The CDR3 region is CASSPHPTGRSDTQYF.

The chain uses TRBV10-1 and TRBJ2-2; TCRdb names TRBD2, which stays unverified in the absence of DNA. Germline CDR1 and CDR2: WNHNN and SYGVQD (reference sequence). This CDR3 region has 18 residues. This CDR3 is CASSELSGRGGNTGELFF.

The chain employs TRBV11-3 and TRBJ2-5; TCRdb's assignment of TRBD2 cannot be checked, as there is no DNA. Germline assignment: CDR1 SGHNT and CDR2 YENEEA. The CDR3 loop spans 16 amino acids. The CDR3 here is CASSLWRGGDQETQYF.

The chain employs TRBV9 and TRBJ2-5; TCRdb gives TRBD2 as the D gene, but with no DNA this cannot be confirmed. This CDR3 is 16 amino acids long. Germline-derived CDR1 and CDR2 are SGDLS and YYNGEE. CDR3 region: CASSGSGSPVLETQYF.

The rearrangement uses TRBV3-1 and TRBJ2-1; TCRdb indicates TRBD2, and absent DNA this call remains unverified. The CDR3 runs 17 residues. The germline V gene encodes CDR1 LGHDT and CDR2 YNNKEL (reference sequence). The CDR3 is CASSPSSGTSGYNEQFF.

The CDR3 is CASSNRLAGLEQYF. The chain uses TRBV5-4 and TRBJ2-7; TCRdb returns TRBD2, unconfirmable since there is no DNA. Per the germline V gene, CDR1 is SGHNT and CDR2 is YYREEE (reference sequence). This CDR3 region has 14 residues.

This chain links TRBV5-1 with TRBJ2-2; TCRdb designates TRBD1, a call that cannot be tested without DNA. CDR1 SGHRS and CDR2 YFSETQ come from the germline V gene. This CDR3 has 14 amino acids. The CDR3 sequence is CANSVTGGTGELFF.

The chain combines TRBV27 with TRBJ2-5; the TRBD1 assignment by TCRdb is unverifiable without DNA. This CDR3 is built from 15 residues. Looked up from germline, CDR1 is MNHEY and CDR2 is SMNVEV (reference sequence). Here the CDR3 reads CASSLSPQGMKTQYF.

The rearrangement links TRBV3-1 to TRBJ2-5; lacking DNA, the TRBD2 call made by TCRdb goes unchecked. Germline lookup yields CDR1 LGHDT and CDR2 YNNKEL (reference sequence). CDR3 length equals 12 residues. The CDR3 sequence: CASSQGWATQYF.

The rearrangement joins TRBV27 to TRBJ2-7. Per the germline V gene, CDR1 is MNHEY and CDR2 is SMNVEV (reference sequence). The CDR3 consists of 13 residues. CDR3 residues: CASSMTLSYEQYF.

V and J are TRBV5-6 and TRBJ2-5; TCRdb outputs TRBD2, but without DNA this stays unchecked. The CDR3 consists of 14 residues. Germline CDR1 is SGHDT and CDR2 is YYEEEE. The CDR3 sequence: CASSPTGLAETQYF. The full variable domain, rest sourced from reference TRBV5-6 and TRBJ2-5, is DAGVTQSPTHLIKTRGQQVTLRCSPKSGHDTVSWYQQALGQGPQFIFQYYEEEERQRGNFPDRFSGHQFPNYSSELNVNALLLGDSALYLCASSPTGLAETQYFGPGTRLLVL.

The chain couples TRBV29-1 to TRBJ2-1. The CDR3 is 11 amino acids. Germline V gene sequence: CDR1 SQVTM, CDR2 ANQGSEA. CDR3 sequence: CSVSRLDEQFF.

This rearrangement joins TRBV12-3 or TRBV12-4 to TRBJ1-5; checking the TCRdb D call of TRBD1 is not possible without DNA. CDR3 length equals 14 residues. The CDR3 is CASTPSSYNQPQHF.

The chain recombines TRBV5-4 with TRBJ1-2. The CDR3 sequence is 14 residues long. Per the germline V gene, CDR1 is SGHNT and CDR2 is YYREEE (reference sequence). This CDR3 is CASSFGEVNYGYTF.

J is TRBJ1-1 and V is TRBV10-3; no DNA is available, so the TRBD1 call from TCRdb remains unchecked. Germline values: CDR1 ENHRY, CDR2 SYGVKD. This CDR3 region has 14 residues. The CDR3 region is CATQQGIMNTEAFF.

This chain joins TRBV6-2 or TRBV6-3 and TRBJ2-3. The CDR3 consists of 16 residues. Germline V gives CDR1 MNHEY, CDR2 SVGEGT. The CDR3 is CASSPHYKIMADTQYF.

V gene TRBV5-1 combines with J gene TRBJ1-1; TCRdb's D gene call, TRBD1, goes unchecked for lack of DNA. Germline CDR1 reads SGHRS; CDR2 reads YFSETQ. The CDR3 is 16 amino acids. CDR3 in amino acids: CASRGFVRDGNTEAFF.

The chain is built from TRBV6-1 and TRBJ2-5; checking the TCRdb D call of TRBD2 is not possible without DNA. This CDR3 region has 16 residues. Germline V gene sequence: CDR1 MNHNS, CDR2 SASEGT. The chain's CDR3 is CASSEIAGHPRETQYF.

This rearrangement joins TRBV12-3 or TRBV12-4 to TRBJ1-5. This CDR3 region has 14 residues. This CDR3 is CASVLGFGNQPQHF.

The genes are TRBV5-1 and TRBJ2-1; TCRdb designates TRBD2, a call that cannot be tested without DNA. Looked up from germline, CDR1 is SGHRS and CDR2 is YFSETQ. The CDR3 has 15 amino acids. This chain's CDR3 is CASSLGIGSGLEQFF.

The chain has TRBV6-5 and TRBJ1-1. CDR1 is MNHEY, CDR2 SVGAGI, per germline. The CDR3 sequence is 11 residues long. This chain's CDR3 is CASGTGYEAFF.

The chain employs TRBV18 and TRBJ2-1; the TRBD2 assignment by TCRdb is unverifiable without DNA. Germline CDR1 KGHSH, CDR2 LQKENI. There are 15 residues in the CDR3. CDR3 in amino acids: CASSPDGRRNNEQFF. Looking up the rest from reference TRBV18 and TRBJ2-1 gives the full variable domain: NAGVMQNPRHLVRRRGQEARLRCSPMKGHSHVYWYRQLPEEGLKFMVYLQKENIIDESGMPKERFSAEFPKEGPSILRIQQVVRGDSAAYFCASSPDGRRNNEQFFGPGTRLTVL.

This rearrangement joins TRBV2 to TRBJ1-1; TCRdb gives TRBD1 as the D gene, but with no DNA this cannot be confirmed. Germline V CDR1 and CDR2: SNHLY, FYNNEI. The CDR3 extends over 15 amino acids. CDR3 sequence: CASSSLSDTRREAFF.

The chain is built from TRBV2 and TRBJ2-5; the TRBD1 assignment by TCRdb is unverifiable without DNA. The germline CDR1 and CDR2 sequences are SNHLY and FYNNEI. This CDR3 has 15 amino acids. CDR3 loop: CASRRPRDRQETQYF.

V usage is TRBV7-9 and J usage is TRBJ2-2; TCRdb proposes TRBD1, but this gene call is untestable without DNA. The germline V gene encodes CDR1 SEHNR and CDR2 FQNEAQ (reference sequence). The CDR3 contains 13 residues. CDR3 sequence reads: CVIRTVNTGELFF.

The rearrangement joins TRBV11-3 to TRBJ2-1; the TRBD1 assignment by TCRdb is unverifiable without DNA. Germline V gene sequence: CDR1 SGHNT, CDR2 YENEEA. The CDR3 consists of 17 residues. CDR3 loop: CASSFQRGAGNHNEQFF.

The chain uses TRBV12-3 or TRBV12-4 and TRBJ1-1; TCRdb outputs TRBD1, but without DNA this stays unchecked. This CDR3 has 14 amino acids. The CDR3 sequence is CASSFRQGGTEAFF.

The rearrangement uses TRBV6-2 or TRBV6-3 and TRBJ2-1; TCRdb indicates TRBD1, and absent DNA this call remains unverified. Germline-derived CDR1 and CDR2 are MNHEY and SVGEGT. This CDR3 has 12 residues. This CDR3 reads CATYRQGNEQFF.

The chain has TRBV14 and TRBJ2-1; the D call of TRBD2 rests on TCRdb alone, since no DNA is present to check it. Germline V gene sequence: CDR1 SGHDN, CDR2 FVKESK. CDR3 length: 16 residues. CDR3 sequence reads: CASSQEWLAFYDEQFF.